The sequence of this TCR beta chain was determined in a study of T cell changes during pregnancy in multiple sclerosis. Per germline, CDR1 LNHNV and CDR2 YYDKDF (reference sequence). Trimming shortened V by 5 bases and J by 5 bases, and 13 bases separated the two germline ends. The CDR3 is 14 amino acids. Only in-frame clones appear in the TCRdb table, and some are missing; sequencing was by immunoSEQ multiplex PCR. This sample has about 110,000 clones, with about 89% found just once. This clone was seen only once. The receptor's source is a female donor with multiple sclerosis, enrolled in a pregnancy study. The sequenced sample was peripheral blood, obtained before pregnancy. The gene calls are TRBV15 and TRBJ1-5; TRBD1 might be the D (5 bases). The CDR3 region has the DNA TGTGCCACCAGCGTAAGACAGCCAGATCAGCCCCAGCATTTT. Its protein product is CATSVRQPDQPQHF.